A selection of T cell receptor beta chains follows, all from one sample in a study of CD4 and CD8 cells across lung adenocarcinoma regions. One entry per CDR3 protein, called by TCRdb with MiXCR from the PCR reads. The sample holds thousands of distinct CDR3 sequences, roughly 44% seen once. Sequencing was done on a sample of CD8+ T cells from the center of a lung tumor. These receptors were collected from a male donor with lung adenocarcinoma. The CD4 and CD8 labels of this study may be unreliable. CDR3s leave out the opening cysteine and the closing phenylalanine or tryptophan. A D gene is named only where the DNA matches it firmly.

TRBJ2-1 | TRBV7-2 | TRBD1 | ASSRSPQGAGEQF
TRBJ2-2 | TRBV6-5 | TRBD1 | ASSYSLRQGSTGELF
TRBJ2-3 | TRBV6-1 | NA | ATGERAKDTQY
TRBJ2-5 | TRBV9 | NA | ASSVARGWGETQY
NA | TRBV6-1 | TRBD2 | ASSGRGTSFYEQY
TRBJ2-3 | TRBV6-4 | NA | ARSDGGRGQETQY
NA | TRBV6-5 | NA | ASSYLEYSYEQY
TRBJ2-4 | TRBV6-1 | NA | ASSEGPRAKDIQY
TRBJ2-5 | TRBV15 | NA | ATSRDWRETQY
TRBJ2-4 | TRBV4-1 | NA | ASSQALADTKNIQY
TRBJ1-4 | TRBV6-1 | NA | ASSTRGPGTYEKLF
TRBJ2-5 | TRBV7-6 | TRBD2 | ASSRAGSGTETQY
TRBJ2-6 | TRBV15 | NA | ATSRAGSGANVLT
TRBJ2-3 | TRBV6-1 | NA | ASSPAGGPKDTQY
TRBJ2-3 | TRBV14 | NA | ASSQDRTGLRTDTQY
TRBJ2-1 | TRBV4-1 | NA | ASSQTRGAVDNEQF
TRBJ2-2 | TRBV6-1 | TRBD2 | ASRGGGAASTGELF
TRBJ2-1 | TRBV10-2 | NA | ASSASGPYNEQF
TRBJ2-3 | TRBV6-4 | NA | ASSDRVTDTPD
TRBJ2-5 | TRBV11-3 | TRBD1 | ASSQGQEETQY
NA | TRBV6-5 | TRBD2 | ASSYDGTGFSSGRPGEQY
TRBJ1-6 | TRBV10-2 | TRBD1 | ASWDRVASPLH
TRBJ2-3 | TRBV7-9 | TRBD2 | ASSSGLGSTDTQY
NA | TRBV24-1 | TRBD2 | ATRAGGETQY
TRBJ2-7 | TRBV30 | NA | AWSYLPVDEQY
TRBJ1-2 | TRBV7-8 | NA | ASSSGLGTYGYT
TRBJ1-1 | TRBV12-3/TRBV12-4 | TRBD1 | ASRVTGVRTEAF
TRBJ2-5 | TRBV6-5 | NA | ASSYRLSGEQY
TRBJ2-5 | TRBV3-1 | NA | ASSPPATQETQY
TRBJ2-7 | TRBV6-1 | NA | ASSEQPATEQY
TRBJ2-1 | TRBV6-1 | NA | ASGRDGPSSYNEQF
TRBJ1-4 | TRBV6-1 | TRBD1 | ASTGNTGDEKLF
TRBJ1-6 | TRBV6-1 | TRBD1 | ASSSYFGQGGGPLH
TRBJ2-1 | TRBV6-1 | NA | ASSEGGGDYNEQF
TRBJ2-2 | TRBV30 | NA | AWSPGQQHRELF
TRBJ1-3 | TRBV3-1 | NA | ASSQGSRSGNTIY
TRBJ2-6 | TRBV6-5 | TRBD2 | ASSYDPGTSGVSRSGANVLT
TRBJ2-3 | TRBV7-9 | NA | ASSTDTDTQY
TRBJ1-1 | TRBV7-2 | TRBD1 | ASSLGTGGSTEAF
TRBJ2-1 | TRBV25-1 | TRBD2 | ASSGITSGRGVWQF
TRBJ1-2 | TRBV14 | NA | ASSQRTYGYT
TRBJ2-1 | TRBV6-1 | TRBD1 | ASCKTGEYNEQF
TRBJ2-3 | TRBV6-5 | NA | ASSYLGHRLNAQY
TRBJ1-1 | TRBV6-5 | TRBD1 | ASSYSAGGQAF
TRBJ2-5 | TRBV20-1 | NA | SAQQQNQETQY
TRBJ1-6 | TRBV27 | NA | ASSARVTYNSPLH
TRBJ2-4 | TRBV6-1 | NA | ASSEALGRVGNIQY
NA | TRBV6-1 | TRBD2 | ASSPGLGIQETQY
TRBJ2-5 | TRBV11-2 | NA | ASSRGVETQY
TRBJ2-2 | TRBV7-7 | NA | ASSLSQGGTGELF
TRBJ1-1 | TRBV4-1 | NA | ASSQEGAQQKEAF